The 15 T cell receptor beta chains in this list originate from one sample, sequenced in a study of T-cell reconstitution after alpha-beta-depleted transplantation in children. For TCRbeta, the library was prepared with unique molecular identifiers. TCRdb re-derived calls from the PCR reads in MiXCR, one entry per CDR3 protein. The sample carries 420,000 or so distinct CDR3 sequences, around 9.9% recorded once. The material was PBMCs from the stem cell graft donor, obtained from the stem cell graft. The source of these receptors is a human donor who donated a stem cell graft to a child with acute myeloid leukemia.

V usage is TRBV7-9 and J usage is TRBJ2-5; D not resolved. The germline CDR1 and CDR2 sequences are SEHNR and FQNEAQ (reference sequence). V was pared by 5 bases and J by 1 base, with 11 bases between. This CDR3 has 14 residues. The CDR3 region is CASSRVGPQETQYF. In DNA form, the CDR3 reads TGTGCCAGCAGCCGCGTAGGACCCCAAGAGACCCAGTACTTC.

This clonotype occurred many times. V gene TRBV12-3 or TRBV12-4 combines with J gene TRBJ2-2; no reliable D call. Trimming pared 7 bases from V and 4 bases from J, leaving 10 bases between. The CDR3 runs 13 residues. The CDR3 region has the DNA TGTGCCAGCACCGGAACGGGCACCGGGGAGCTGTTTTTT. Protein: CASTGTGTGELFF.

V and J are TRBV28 and TRBJ2-2; D unclear. The CDR3 consists of 14 residues. The germline gives CDR1 MDHEN, CDR2 SYDVKM. V gave up 8 bases and J gave up 5 bases, with 15 bases separating them. The CDR3: CASHSAPATGELFF. For the CDR3, the DNA is TGTGCCAGCCACTCGGCCCCAGCTACCGGGGAGCTGTTTTTT.

This clonotype showed up just a few times. The CDR3 here is CASSLLAGRGTDTQYF. The CDR3 coding sequence is TGTGCCAGCAGTTTATTGGCAGGTAGAGGCACAGATACGCAGTATTTT. The chain recombines TRBV27 with TRBJ2-3; D ambiguous. The CDR3 contains 16 residues. Deletions cut 1 base from V and 1 base from J, with 12 bases between. Germline V gene sequence: CDR1 MNHEY, CDR2 SMNVEV (reference sequence).

Only a few counts were recorded for this clonotype. V is TRBV4-1 and J is TRBJ2-3; 7 bases align to TRBD2. V lost 5 bases to trimming and J lost 5 bases; unmatched junction nucleotides: 10. This CDR3 comprises 15 residues. Per germline, CDR1 MGHRA and CDR2 YSYEKL. The CDR3 nucleotides read TGCGCCAGCAGCTCCACCCGTTTAGCGGGAGATACGCAGTATTTT. It yields the protein CASSSTRLAGDTQYF.

This clonotype showed up many times. The chain links TRBV20-1 to TRBJ1-5; 8 bases map to TRBD1. This CDR3 spans 15 amino acids. Trimming took 6 bases from V and 3 from J; bases not matched to a gene: 10. Germline loops: CDR1 DFQATT, CDR2 SNEGSKA (reference sequence). This CDR3 is CSASIGQGVNQPQHF. Here the CDR3 DNA reads TGCAGTGCAAGTATAGGACAGGGCGTCAATCAGCCCCAGCATTTT.

This rearrangement joins TRBV6-1 to TRBJ1-6, with 9 bases fitting TRBD1. V trimming: 6 bases; J trimming: 8 bases; junction bases outside the gene matches: 2. This CDR3 is built from 13 residues. Germline V gene sequence: CDR1 MNHNS, CDR2 SASEGT. The CDR3 loop reads CASRGQGYSPLHF. CDR3 nucleotide sequence: TGTGCCAGCAGGGGACAGGGCTATTCACCCCTCCACTTT.

The chain recombines TRBV6-1 with TRBJ2-2; D possibly matches TRBD1 or TRBD2 (6 bases each). V was pared by 6 bases and J by 4 bases, with 18 bases between. The CDR3 loop spans 16 amino acids. The germline gives CDR1 MNHNS, CDR2 SASEGT. As DNA, the CDR3 is TGTGCCAGCAGACCAGGCCCCGGGGGCCTCACCGGGGAGCTGTTTTTT. It yields the protein CASRPGPGGLTGELFF.

This CDR3 reads CSARLLLLAPNEQFF. CDR3 sequence (DNA): TGCAGTGCTAGGTTGCTCCTACTAGCTCCTAATGAGCAGTTCTTC. The chain joins TRBV20-1 to TRBJ2-1; possible D gene TRBD2, 6 bases. The CDR3 length is 15 residues. Germline V lookup: CDR1 DFQATT, CDR2 SNEGSKA (reference sequence). Trimming cost V 3 bases and J 7 bases, with 19 bases left between them.

The rearrangement links TRBV20-1 to TRBJ2-7; D tentatively reads TRBD1 or TRBD2 (5 bases each). The germline gives CDR1 DFQATT, CDR2 SNEGSKA (reference sequence). V lost 3 bases, J lost 4 bases, and 10 bases lay in between. The CDR3 contains 12 residues. The CDR3 bases are TGCAGTGCTAGTCGGGGACGGTACGAGCAGTACTTC. Its translation: CSASRGRYEQYF.

V and J are TRBV20-1 and TRBJ2-3; D not certain. CDR1 DFQATT and CDR2 SNEGSKA come from the germline V gene (reference sequence). V lost 3 bases and J 1 base, leaving 11 bases between the germline ends. The CDR3 spans 14 residues. CDR3 in DNA: TGCAGTGCTAGTGGGCCGACGGGCACAGATACGCAGTATTTT. Translation gives CSASGPTGTDTQYF.

This clonotype was observed a few times. This chain links TRBV4-1 with TRBJ2-1, with 7 bases fitting TRBD1. Germline lookup yields CDR1 MGHRA and CDR2 YSYEKL. The CDR3 sequence is 16 residues long. Trimming took 0 bases from V and 4 from J; bases not matched to a gene: 6. CDR3 DNA sequence: TGCGCCAGCAGCCAAGATGAGGGGGCTGCTTACAATGAGCAGTTCTTC. This translates into CASSQDEGAAYNEQFF.

This clonotype was picked up many times. The chain has TRBV2 and TRBJ2-2, with a weak D call TRBD1 (5 bases). V lost 3 bases, J lost 5 bases, and 13 bases lay in between. CDR1 is SNHLY, CDR2 FYNNEI, per germline. This CDR3 region has 15 residues. CDR3 sequence (DNA): TGTGCCAGCAGTGAGCCCCAGGGCATAACCGGGGAGCTGTTTTTT. Its protein is CASSEPQGITGELFF.

In regard to this clonotype: A much larger clone differs from this one at a single base, so this may be a read error. CDR3 in DNA: TGTGCCAGCAGTTTAGGATTTTACTACAATGAGCAGTTCTTC. Translated: CASSLGFYYNEQFF. The rearrangement links TRBV6-2 or TRBV6-3 to TRBJ2-1; D is undetermined. The CDR3 runs to 14 residues. Germline CDR1 is MNHEY and CDR2 is SVGEGT. The germline V and J ends were trimmed by 4 bases and 3 bases, with 10 bases remaining between them.

This clonotype appeared a few times. The V call is TRBV7-2, the J call TRBJ2-4; D is uncertain. CDR1 is SGHTA, CDR2 FQGNSA, per germline. CDR3 length equals 16 residues. Trimming cost V 3 bases and J 0 bases, with 12 bases left between them. CDR3 sequence (DNA): TGTGCCAGCAGCTTCGGACGGCTACTAGCCAAAAACATTCAGTACTTC. Its protein product is CASSFGRLLAKNIQYF.